The 16 T cell receptor beta chains presented below share a single source sample, sequenced in a study of cytomegalovirus exposure and HLA in healthy donors. The primer mix had 60 Vbeta and 13 Jbeta primers. Repertoires were generated with immunoSEQ multiplex PCR, while TCRdb's copy carries only in-frame clones and drops some. This sample's table has some 130,000 clones. The specimen sequenced was PBMCs. These receptors all stem from a middle-aged woman in good health and CMV-seropositive.

Note on this clone: Sequence at one end of the junction differs from germline and may be a read error. The V gene is TRBV6-6, the J gene TRBJ2-7; D gene uncertain. Germline V gene sequence: CDR1 MNHNY, CDR2 SVGAGI (reference sequence). The CDR3 has 15 amino acids. In DNA form, the CDR3 reads TGTGCCAGCACCCAAGCCAGACTGGTTACCTACGTGCAGTACTTC. Protein product: CASTQARLVTYVQYF.

The chain recombines TRBV5-6 with TRBJ2-6, with D perhaps matching TRBD2 (5 bases). V was shortened by 4 bases and J by 0 bases, with 11 bases between the two germline ends. In germline, CDR1 is SGHDT, CDR2 YYEEEE. This CDR3 is 16 amino acids long. CDR3 DNA sequence: TGTGCCAGCAGCCTCGGACTGAGCTCTGGGGCCAACGTCCTGACTTTC. Protein product: CASSLGLSSGANVLTF.

The chain employs TRBV6-1 and TRBJ1-4, with D perhaps TRBD1 (5 bases). The CDR3 length is 15 residues. Trimming took 6 bases from V and 4 from J, leaving 15 bases between them. CDR1 MNHNS and CDR2 SASEGT come from the germline V gene. The CDR3 coding sequence is TGTGCCAGCAGATTAAGCGGGGCACTTAATGAAAAACTGTTTTTT. Residues: CASRLSGALNEKLFF.

The rearrangement joins TRBV6-1 to TRBJ2-2; D is possibly TRBD1 (6 bases). The CDR3 length is 15 residues. V shed 8 bases and J shed 1 base, with 14 bases lying between them. The germline CDR1 and CDR2 sequences are MNHNS and SASEGT. The DNA for the CDR3 is TGTGCCAGCGTCTGGGGACAAATGAACACCGGGGAGCTGTTTTTT. Translation: CASVWGQMNTGELFF.

This chain uses TRBV29-1 with TRBJ2-2, with 7 bases identical to TRBD1. V dropped 6 bases and J dropped 3; count of bases not matched to a gene: 7. The germline CDR1 and CDR2 sequences are SQVTM and ANQGSEA. This CDR3 has 14 residues. The CDR3 sequence is CSVYDRVDTGELFF. The CDR3 region has the DNA TGCAGCGTGTACGACAGGGTCGACACCGGGGAGCTGTTTTTT.

This chain links TRBV11-2 with TRBJ2-7; D may be TRBD2 (7 bases). V lost 7 bases to trimming and J lost 4 bases, with 17 bases between them. The CDR3 covers 14 residues. Germline lookup yields CDR1 SGHAT and CDR2 FQNNGV. Written as DNA, the CDR3 is TGTGCCAGCACCCCGAGGGGGGGTTGGTACGAGCAGTACTTC. This encodes CASTPRGGWYEQYF.

The V gene is TRBV28, the J gene TRBJ2-7; D remains ambiguous. Germline values: CDR1 MDHEN, CDR2 SYDVKM. The CDR3 sequence is 13 residues long. V gave up 4 bases and J gave up 2 bases, with 9 bases separating them. The CDR3 DNA reads TGTGCCAGCAGTTCCCCGGTCCCCTACGAGCAGTACTTC. It encodes CASSSPVPYEQYF.

V and J are TRBV5-6 and TRBJ2-5; TRBD2 matches at 10 bases. CDR1 and CDR2 (germline): SGHDT, YYEEEE. With 1 base clipped from V and 4 bases from J, the junction kept 4 bases outside the gene matches. CDR3 length: 15 residues. The CDR3 nucleotides are TGTGCCAGCAGCTTGAGCGGGAGGGCCTTAGAGACCCAGTACTTC. Translation gives CASSLSGRALETQYF. Looking up the rest from reference TRBV5-6 and TRBJ2-5 gives the full variable domain: DAGVTQSPTHLIKTRGQQVTLRCSPKSGHDTVSWYQQALGQGPQFIFQYYEEEERQRGNFPDRFSGHQFPNYSSELNVNALLLGDSALYLCASSLSGRALETQYFGPGTRLLVL.

The chain carries TRBV27 and TRBJ2-5; 8 bases are a match to TRBD2. J was trimmed by 6 bases and V by 5 bases; bases with no gene match: 11. Germline CDR1 reads MNHEY; CDR2 reads SMNVEV (reference sequence). The CDR3 sequence is 15 residues long. The CDR3: CASSPPDSGMKTQYF. CDR3 sequence (DNA): TGTGCCAGCAGTCCCCCGGATAGCGGGATGAAGACCCAGTACTTC.

The rearrangement joins TRBV4-1 to TRBJ1-2; no firm D call. Between the trimmed V and J ends, which lost 0 bases and 4 bases, there was a span of 9 bases. The germline gives CDR1 MGHRA, CDR2 YSYEKL. The CDR3 is 14 residues long. CDR3 sequence (DNA): TGCGCCAGCAGCCAAGAGGCCATCGTCTATGGCTACACCTTC. Its protein is CASSQEAIVYGYTF.

The chain links TRBV11-2 to TRBJ2-1, with TRBD1 identical over 8 bases. With V trimmed by 8 bases and J by 4 bases, 7 bases remained unmatched. The CDR3 runs 14 residues. Germline V lookup: CDR1 SGHAT, CDR2 FQNNGV. As DNA, the CDR3 is TGTGCCAGCCTGGGACAGGACAGGTACAATGAGCAGTTCTTC. As protein: CASLGQDRYNEQFF.

V usage is TRBV19 and J usage is TRBJ2-1; D not certain. CDR1 and CDR2 (germline): LNHDA, SQIVND (reference sequence). The CDR3 extends over 15 amino acids. The ends were cut back, 1 base at V and 2 bases at J, with 9 bases in the middle. The CDR3 DNA reads as TGTGCCAGTAGTATAGGGGCTGCTACCTACAATGAGCAGTTCTTC. The encoded protein is CASSIGAATYNEQFF.

The chain is built from TRBV2 and TRBJ1-1, with 9 bases identical to TRBD1. In germline, CDR1 is SNHLY, CDR2 FYNNEI. CDR3 length: 14 amino acids. With 6 bases clipped from V and 4 bases from J, the junction kept 6 bases outside the gene matches. This CDR3 reads CASSLPGQGTEAFF. DNA for the CDR3: TGTGCCAGCAGCCTGCCGGGACAGGGCACTGAAGCTTTCTTT.

This chain connects TRBV2 to TRBJ1-5, with D maybe TRBD1 (6 bases). This CDR3 is built from 14 residues. V was trimmed by 1 base and J by 9 bases, leaving 13 bases between them. Germline-derived CDR1 and CDR2 are SNHLY and FYNNEI. CDR3 DNA: TGTGCCAGCAGTGAAGAGGTCCGACAGGCGCCCCAGCATTTT. It is translated as CASSEEVRQAPQHF.

The genes are TRBV2 and TRBJ2-3, with 9 bases matching TRBD2. The CDR3 is made up of 15 amino acids. Germline V gene sequence: CDR1 SNHLY, CDR2 FYNNEI. With V trimmed by 6 bases and J by 3 bases, 7 bases remained unmatched. The CDR3 DNA sequence: TGTGCCAGCAGCGTAGCGGGAGCTACGACAGATACGCAGTATTTT. Translating gives CASSVAGATTDTQYF.

The chain combines TRBV2 with TRBJ2-7; possibly TRBD1 for D (6 bases). V dropped 6 bases and J dropped 2 bases, with 17 bases sitting between them. CDR3 length equals 15 residues. Germline V gene data show CDR1 as SNHLY and CDR2 as FYNNEI. CDR3 region: CASRYDRLLTYEQYF. The CDR3 DNA sequence: TGTGCCAGCAGGTACGACAGGCTTCTTACCTACGAGCAGTACTTC.